This T cell receptor (beta chain) came from a study of blood T cell repertoires in COVID-19. Study at large: There were acute and convalescent COVID-19 samples, and they came from the United States, Italy and Spain. In each case, the material was cDNA or gDNA derived from T cells, B-cell-depleted T cells, or PBMCs.

About this clone: The sample has other DNA sequences that encode this CDR3 too.

Original handling: Reference gene primer amplification gave nucleated cell count estimates. Only in-frame clones appear in the TCRdb table, and some are missing; sequencing was by immunoSEQ multiplex PCR. Clonal size and the V and J genes are those of that table, whereas D and trimming came from the DNA. The sample lists about 150,000 clones; around 90% were seen once. Sequenced sample: peripheral blood. The TCR sequence derives from a man aged 50 to 60 who had recovered from COVID-19.

The CDR3 DNA sequence: TGTGCCAGCAGCCAAGATGGGGGGCAAGAGACCCAGTACTTC. Translated: CASSQDGGQETQYF. The J gene is TRBJ2-5, the V gene TRBV3-1 (or the pseudogene TRBV3-2), with D possibly matching TRBD2 (6 bases). CDR1 LGHDT and CDR2 YNNKEL come from the germline V gene (reference sequence). This CDR3 has 14 residues. The V and J ends lost 0 bases and 2 bases respectively, with 7 bases between them.